What follows are 4 T cell receptor beta chains derived from one specimen sequenced in a study of cytomegalovirus exposure and HLA in healthy donors. 13 Jbeta primers and 60 Vbeta primers were used for the PCR. Using immunoSEQ multiplex PCR, the repertoire was profiled, and TCRdb retains in-frame clones only, with some absent. The sample records 150,000 or so clones, over 60% being singletons. Sequenced input: PBMCs. The receptors were sampled from a man between 40 and 49 years old in good health and CMV-seropositive.

The CDR3 DNA is TGTGCCAGCAGCAGAGCAGCGGGAGGCCTTGAGACCCAGTACTTC. It is translated as CASSRAAGGLETQYF. This chain connects TRBV7-9 to TRBJ2-5; TRBD2 aligns across 9 bases. The CDR3 sequence is 15 residues long. Germline trimming cut 5 bases from V and 5 bases from J; bases unmatched to any gene: 9. Germline V gives CDR1 SEHNR, CDR2 FQNEAQ (reference sequence).

The genes are TRBV9 and TRBJ2-1; 7 bases agree with TRBD1. Germline V gene sequence: CDR1 SGDLS, CDR2 YYNGEE. There are 15 residues in the CDR3. Trimming cost V 3 bases and J 6 bases; bases outside gene matches: 9. This CDR3 is CASSAILTGINEQFF. The DNA for the CDR3 is TGTGCCAGCAGCGCTATCCTGACAGGGATCAATGAGCAGTTCTTC.

The chain employs TRBV6-1 and TRBJ1-1; TRBD1 might be the D (5 bases). Germline CDR1 MNHNS, CDR2 SASEGT. CDR3 length: 14 amino acids. Trimming removed 6 bases from V and 4 bases from J, with 15 bases in between. As DNA, the CDR3 is TGTGCCAGCAGGAACAGGTTCGGTAGCACTGAAGCTTTCTTT. This translates into CASRNRFGSTEAFF.

This chain connects TRBV4-2 to TRBJ2-3; 9 positions match TRBD2. The CDR3 runs 16 residues. V lost 1 base and J lost 2; bases outside the gene matches: 4. The germline gives CDR1 LGHNA, CDR2 YNFKEQ. In DNA form, the CDR3 reads TGTGCCAGCAGCCAAGTCGTAGCGGGGGACACAGATACGCAGTATTTT. Translated: CASSQVVAGDTDTQYF.